This T cell receptor (beta chain) is drawn from a study of blood T cells in healthy people across ages. A sample-barcoded 5' primer and a J-beta primer mix were used in a second PCR of roughly 6 to 11 cycles. TCRdb re-called the 5' RACE reads with MiXCR, one entry per CDR3 protein. This sample has 1.5 million to 2 million distinct CDR3 sequences; 25% to 30% occur once, and the top ten carry 6.5% to 8.5%. The CDR3 extends over 15 amino acids. Germline V gene lookup returns CDR1 MNHEY and CDR2 SMNVEV (reference sequence). The V gene lost 3 bases and the J gene lost 0 bases, with 9 bases spanning the gap. In terms of origin and age, donors were healthy Caucasian individuals from Russia aged about 6 to 90.

The chain links TRBV27 to TRBJ2-1; perhaps TRBD2 as D (6 bases). Source material: blood. This clonotype was sampled from a woman aged 30 to 39 in good health. In DNA form, the CDR3 reads TGTGCCAGCAGTTTGTTCGGGGGCTCCTACAATGAGCAGTTCTTC. Translating gives CASSLFGGSYNEQFF.